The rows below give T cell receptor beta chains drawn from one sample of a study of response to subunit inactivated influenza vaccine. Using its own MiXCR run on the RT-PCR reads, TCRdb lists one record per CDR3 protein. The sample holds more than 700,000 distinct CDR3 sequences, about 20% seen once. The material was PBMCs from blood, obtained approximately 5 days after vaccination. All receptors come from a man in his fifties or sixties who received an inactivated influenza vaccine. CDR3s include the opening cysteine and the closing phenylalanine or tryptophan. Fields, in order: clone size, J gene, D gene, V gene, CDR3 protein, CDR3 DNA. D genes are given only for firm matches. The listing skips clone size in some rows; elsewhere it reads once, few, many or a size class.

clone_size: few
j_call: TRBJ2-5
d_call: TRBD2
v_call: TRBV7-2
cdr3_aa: CASSPESSGIGGETQYF
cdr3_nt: TGTGCCAGCAGCCCCGAATCTAGCGGGATTGGGGGTGAGACCCAGTACTTC

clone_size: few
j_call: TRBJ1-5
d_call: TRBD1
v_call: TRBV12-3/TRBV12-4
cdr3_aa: CASSDPDREGNQPQHF
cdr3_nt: TGTGCCAGCAGCGATCCCGACAGGGAGGGCAATCAGCCCCAGCATTTT

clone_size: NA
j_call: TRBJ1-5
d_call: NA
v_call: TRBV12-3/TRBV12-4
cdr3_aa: CASSPTRRVAQPQHF
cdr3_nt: TGTGCCAGCAGCCCTACACGCAGGGTCGCTCAGCCCCAGCATTTT

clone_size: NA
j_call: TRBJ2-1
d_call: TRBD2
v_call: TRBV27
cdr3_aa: CASSITLAGAYNEQFF
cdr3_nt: TGTGCCAGCAGTATAACGCTAGCGGGAGCCTACAATGAGCAGTTCTTC

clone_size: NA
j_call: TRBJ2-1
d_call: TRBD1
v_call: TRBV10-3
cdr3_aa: CAIGYIRQGFYNEQFF
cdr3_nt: TGTGCCATTGGGTATATTCGACAGGGGTTTTACAATGAGCAGTTCTTC

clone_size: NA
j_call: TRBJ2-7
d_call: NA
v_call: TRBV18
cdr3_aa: CASSEDGYEQYF
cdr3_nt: TGTGCCAGCTCAGAGGACGGCTACGAGCAGTACTTC

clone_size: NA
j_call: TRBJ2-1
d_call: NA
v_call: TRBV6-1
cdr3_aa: CASSTRDGLNEQFF
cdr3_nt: TGTGCCAGCAGTACCCGGGACGGGTTGAATGAGCAGTTCTTC

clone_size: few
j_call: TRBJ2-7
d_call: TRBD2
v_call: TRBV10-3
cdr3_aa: CAIGRTSGPYEQYF
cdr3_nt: TGTGCCATCGGCAGGACTAGCGGCCCCTACGAGCAGTACTTC

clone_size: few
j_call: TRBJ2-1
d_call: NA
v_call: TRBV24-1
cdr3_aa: CAIGGTFSYNEQFF
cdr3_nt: TGTGCCATCGGGGGTACTTTCTCCTACAATGAGCAGTTCTTC

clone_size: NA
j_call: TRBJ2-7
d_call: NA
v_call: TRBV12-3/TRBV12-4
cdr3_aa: CASTVGRAEQYF
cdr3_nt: TGTGCCAGCACCGTGGGGAGAGCGGAGCAGTACTTC

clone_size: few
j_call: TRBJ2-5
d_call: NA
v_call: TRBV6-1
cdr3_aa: CASTQLGAGQETQYF
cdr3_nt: TGTGCCAGCACCCAATTGGGGGCTGGGCAAGAGACCCAGTACTTC

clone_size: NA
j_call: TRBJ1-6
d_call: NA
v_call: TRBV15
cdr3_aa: CATAGDYNSPLHF
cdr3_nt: TGTGCCACCGCGGGAGACTATAATTCACCCCTCCACTTT

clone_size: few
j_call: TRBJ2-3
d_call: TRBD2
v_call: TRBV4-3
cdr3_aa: CASSQDGTSGGLSTDTQYF
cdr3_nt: TGCGCCAGCAGCCAGGACGGGACTAGCGGGGGGCTTAGCACAGATACGCAGTATTTT

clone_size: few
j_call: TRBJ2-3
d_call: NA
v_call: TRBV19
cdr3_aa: CASSIQDYTDTQYF
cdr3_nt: TGTGCCAGTAGTATTCAGGACTACACAGATACGCAGTATTTT

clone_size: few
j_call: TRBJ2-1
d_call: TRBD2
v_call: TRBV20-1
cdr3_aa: CSASSGGAEWNEQFF
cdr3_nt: TGCAGTGCCTCCTCGGGGGGGGCGGAGTGGAATGAGCAGTTCTTC

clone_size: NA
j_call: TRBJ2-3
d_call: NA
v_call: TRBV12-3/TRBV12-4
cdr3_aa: CASSFGPRADTQYF
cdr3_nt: TGTGCCAGCAGTTTTGGCCCCCGCGCAGATACGCAGTATTTT

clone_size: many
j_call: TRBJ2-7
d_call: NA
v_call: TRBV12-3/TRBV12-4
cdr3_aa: CASSLDGGLSYEQYF
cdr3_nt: TGTGCCAGCAGTTTAGACGGGGGCCTCTCCTACGAGCAGTACTTC

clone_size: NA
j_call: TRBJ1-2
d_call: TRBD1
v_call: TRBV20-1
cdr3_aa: CSARAGDRESYTF
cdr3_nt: TGCAGTGCTAGAGCTGGGGACAGAGAGAGCTACACCTTC

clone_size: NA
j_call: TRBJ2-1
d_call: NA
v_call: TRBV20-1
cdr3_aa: CRPGQGFF
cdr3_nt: TGCAGACCTGGGCAGGGGTTCTTC

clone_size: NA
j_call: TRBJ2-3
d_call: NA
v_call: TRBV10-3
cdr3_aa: CAISDREGTDTQYF
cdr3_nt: TGTGCCATCAGTGACAGAGAGGGCACAGATACGCAGTATTTT

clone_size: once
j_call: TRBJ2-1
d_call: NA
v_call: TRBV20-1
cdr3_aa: CSPEGGGPYNEQFF
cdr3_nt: TGCAGTCCTGAGGGGGGGGGCCCGTACAATGAGCAGTTCTTC

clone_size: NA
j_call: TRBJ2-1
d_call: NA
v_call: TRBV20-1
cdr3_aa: CSASRAPYNEQFF
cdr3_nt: TGCAGTGCTAGTCGGGCCCCCTACAATGAGCAGTTCTTC

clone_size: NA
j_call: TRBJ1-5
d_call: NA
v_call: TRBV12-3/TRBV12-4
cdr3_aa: CASSPDKAGNQPQHF
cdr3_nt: TGTGCCAGCAGCCCCGACAAGGCGGGCAATCAGCCCCAGCATTTT

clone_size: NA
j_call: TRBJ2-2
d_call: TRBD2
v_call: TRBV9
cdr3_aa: CASNRYSGRETGELFF
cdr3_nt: TGTGCCAGCAACCGGTATAGCGGGAGAGAGACCGGGGAGCTGTTTTTT

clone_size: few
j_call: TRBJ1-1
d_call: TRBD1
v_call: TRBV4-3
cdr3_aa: CASRPQLQGHEAFF
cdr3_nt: TGCGCCAGCAGACCCCAACTACAGGGGCATGAAGCTTTCTTT

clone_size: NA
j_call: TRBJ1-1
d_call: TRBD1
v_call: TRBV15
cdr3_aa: CATTTGGRTEAFF
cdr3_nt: TGTGCCACCACCACAGGGGGCAGGACTGAAGCTTTCTTT

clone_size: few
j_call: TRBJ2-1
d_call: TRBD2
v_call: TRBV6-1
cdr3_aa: CASELAGGAQFF
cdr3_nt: TGTGCCAGCGAGTTAGCGGGAGGGGCGCAGTTCTTC

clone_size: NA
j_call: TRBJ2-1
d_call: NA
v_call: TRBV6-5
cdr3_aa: CASRWGVGEQFF
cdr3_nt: TGTGCCAGCAGATGGGGAGTGGGTGAGCAGTTCTTC

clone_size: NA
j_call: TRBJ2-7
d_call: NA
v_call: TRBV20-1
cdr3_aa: CSARDMGPNMEQYF
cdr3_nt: TGCAGTGCTAGAGATATGGGACCGAATATGGAGCAGTACTTC

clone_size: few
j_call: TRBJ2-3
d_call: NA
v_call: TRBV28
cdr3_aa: CASSRPPGTQYF
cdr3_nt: TGTGCCAGCAGCCGCCCCCCCGGTACGCAGTATTTT

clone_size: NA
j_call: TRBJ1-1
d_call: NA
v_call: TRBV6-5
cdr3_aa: CASSYSFQPMNTEAFF
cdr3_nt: TGTGCCAGCAGTTACTCGTTCCAGCCCATGAACACTGAAGCTTTCTTT

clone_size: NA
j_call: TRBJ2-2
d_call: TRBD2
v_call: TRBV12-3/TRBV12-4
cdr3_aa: CASSFLGGTSTGELFF
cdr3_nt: TGTGCCAGCAGTTTTCTGGGAGGGACGAGCACCGGGGAGCTGTTTTTT

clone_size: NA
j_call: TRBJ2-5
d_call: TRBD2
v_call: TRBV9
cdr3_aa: CASSVGAGGTETQYF
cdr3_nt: TGTGCCAGCAGCGTAGGGGCGGGAGGCACGGAGACCCAGTACTTC

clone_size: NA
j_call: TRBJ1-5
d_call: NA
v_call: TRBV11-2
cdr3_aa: CASSSYRGGDTGNQPQHF
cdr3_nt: TGTGCCAGCAGCTCCTACCGGGGGGGGGACACGGGCAATCAGCCCCAGCATTTT

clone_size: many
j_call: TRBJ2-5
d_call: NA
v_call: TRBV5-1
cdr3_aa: CASSPQGSQETQYF
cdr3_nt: TGCGCCAGCAGCCCACAAGGATCCCAAGAGACCCAGTACTTC

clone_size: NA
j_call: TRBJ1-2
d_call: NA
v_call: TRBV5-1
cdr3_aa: CASSLGDGFGYTF
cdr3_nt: TGCGCCAGCAGCTTGGGGGACGGATTTGGCTACACCTTC

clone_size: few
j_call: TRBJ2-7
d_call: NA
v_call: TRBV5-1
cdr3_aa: CASSPLDLGTSSYEQYF
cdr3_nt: TGCGCCAGCAGCCCCCTCGATTTGGGGACCAGCTCCTACGAGCAGTACTTC

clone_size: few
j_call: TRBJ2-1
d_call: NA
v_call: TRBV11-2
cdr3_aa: CASSLDRGREQFF
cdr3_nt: TGTGCCAGCAGCTTAGACAGGGGCCGTGAGCAGTTCTTC

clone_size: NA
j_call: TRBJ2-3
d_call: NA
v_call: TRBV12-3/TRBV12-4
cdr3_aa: CASSRTPDSPYTDTQYF
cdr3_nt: TGTGCCAGCAGCCGTACGCCCGACAGTCCTTACACAGATACGCAGTATTTT

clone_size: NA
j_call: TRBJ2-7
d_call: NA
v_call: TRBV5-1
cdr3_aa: CASTLDQTYEQYF
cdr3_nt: TGCGCCAGCACCCTTGACCAGACCTACGAGCAGTACTTC

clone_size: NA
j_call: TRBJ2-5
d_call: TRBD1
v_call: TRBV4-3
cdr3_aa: CASSSPRGPNQETQYF
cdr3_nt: TGCGCCAGCAGCTCCCCAAGGGGGCCGAACCAAGAGACCCAGTACTTC

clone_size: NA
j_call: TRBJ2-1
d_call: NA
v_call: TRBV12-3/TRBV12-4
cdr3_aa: CASRQTGKSNEQFF
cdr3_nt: TGTGCCAGCAGACAAACAGGGAAGAGCAATGAGCAGTTCTTC